Listed here is a single T cell receptor (beta chain). What it binds is not known. This entry belongs to a study of identical twins. Study-wide results and caveats: Cord blood beta clonotypes present at high abundance carried fewer insertions; no such pattern appeared in memory repertoires.

The cDNA had a unique molecular identifier and a template-switch universal primer site. TCRdb fed the 5' RACE reads into MiXCR, producing one record per CDR3 protein. Of about 520,000 distinct CDR3 sequences listed, about 20% were seen once; the top ten hold under 0.95%. The germline V gene has CDR1 SGHTA and CDR2 FQGNSA. The CDR3 totals 11 residues. Trimming took 8 bases from V and 3 from J, leaving 8 bases between them. These data also featured in a second study, about T cells expressing NK-cell markers. Turning to that study: From sorted CD3+CD56+NKG2C+, CD3+CD56+NKG2C- and CD3+CD56-NKG2C+ T cells came the TCR beta repertoires. As a fraction of CD8+ T cells, dominant NKG2C+ clonotypes reached about 1.0-7.5% in over 5 donors.

Sequenced input: CD4+ T cells sorted from blood. This clonotype originated in a woman between 18 and 29 years old in good health. This chain uses TRBV7-2 with TRBJ2-7; either TRBD1 or TRBD2 may fit D (5 bases each). The CDR3 loop reads CASRGHYEQYF. Here the CDR3 DNA reads TGTGCCAGCCGGGGCCACTACGAGCAGTACTTC.